This T cell receptor (beta chain) emerged from a study of shared clonotypes between healthy human individuals. Turning to the study itself: Three CD4 naive, three CD4 memory, two CD8 naive and one CD8 memory plate were used per donor.

This CDR3 comprises 17 residues. Germline trimming cut 3 bases from V and 5 bases from J; bases unmatched to any gene: 15. Germline CDR1 is MNHEY and CDR2 is SMNVEV (reference sequence). Some clones are missing from TCRdb's copy, which holds only in-frame ones; the method was immunoSEQ multiplex PCR. Of hundreds of thousands of clones listed, approximately 74% are singletons. Material: memory CD4+ T cells sorted from blood. Regarding subset: CD45RA-negative fraction. The source is a woman in her 30s in good health. The V call is TRBV27, the J call TRBJ2-5, with TRBD1 matching over 7 bases. Here the CDR3 reads CASSFYHRAGGLETQYF. The CDR3 bases are TGTGCCAGCAGTTTTTACCATCGGGCAGGGGGTTTGGAGACCCAGTACTTC.